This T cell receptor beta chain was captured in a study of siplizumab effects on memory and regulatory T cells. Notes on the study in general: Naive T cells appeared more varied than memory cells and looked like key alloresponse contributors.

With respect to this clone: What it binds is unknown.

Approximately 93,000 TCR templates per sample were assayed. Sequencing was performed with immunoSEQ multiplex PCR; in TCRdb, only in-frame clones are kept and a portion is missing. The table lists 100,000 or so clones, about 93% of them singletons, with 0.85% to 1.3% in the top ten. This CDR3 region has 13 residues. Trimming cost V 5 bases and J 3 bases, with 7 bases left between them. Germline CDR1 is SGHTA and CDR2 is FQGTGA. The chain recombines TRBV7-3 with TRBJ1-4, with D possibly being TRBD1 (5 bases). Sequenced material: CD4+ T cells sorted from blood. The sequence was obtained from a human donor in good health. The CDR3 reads CASSQGPNEKLFF. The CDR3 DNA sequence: TGTGCCAGCAGCCAGGGACCTAATGAAAAACTGTTTTTT.